The present entry profiles one T cell receptor (beta chain) with its context. Its antigen is undetermined. This specimen comes from a study of T cell repertoires in cytomegalovirus infection. Study-level findings and limits: Carriers of CMV and the relevant HLA type were discriminated by public TCR beta frequency.

One entry per CDR3 protein, called by TCRdb with MiXCR from the reads. The data show some 940,000 distinct CDR3 sequences, with less than 35% seen just once and about 14% held by the top ten. V shed 2 bases, J shed 0 bases, and the junction held 6 bases outside the gene matches. Germline loops: CDR1 SGHVS, CDR2 FQNEAQ. CDR3 length: 16 residues. The genes are TRBV7-8 and TRBJ1-1; 7 nucleotides align to TRBD1. The input for sequencing was cultured CD8+ T cells from PBMCs, taken from culture after CMV antigen stimulation. This clonotype was sampled from a human donor in good health (CMV status not recorded). Some clones in this sample may be carry-over from other donors' samples. The DNA of the CDR3 is TGTGCCAGCAGCTTATGGACAGGCGTTATGAACACTGAAGCTTTCTTT. Protein sequence: CASSLWTGVMNTEAFF.